This TCR beta chain was identified in a study of Graves' ophthalmopathy and Graves' hyperthyroidism. General study results and limits: In separating ophthalmopathy from stable hyperthyroidism, a 13-signature model achieved nearly 90% sensitivity and approximately 81% specificity. Among thyroid clonotypes expanded above 0.001 frequency, most also appeared in blood.

J gave up 5 bases and V 8 bases, and 8 bases lay outside the gene matches. The CDR3 consists of 13 residues. Other autoimmune diseases, uncontrolled infections, pregnancy or lactation excluded patients from enrollment. This clonotype has a count of ten or more. Its matching antigen is unknown. The TCR beta CDR3 regions underwent amplification from RNA transcripts. Amplification began with first-round RT-PCR using HTBI primers, then second-round multiplex PCR was performed. TCRdb analysed the multiplex PCR reads with MiXCR anew, one entry per CDR3 protein. This table has around 1.1 million distinct CDR3 sequences, around a third appearing once.

The receptor was derived from an adult man with Graves' hyperthyroidism. What was sequenced was peripheral blood or thyroid tissue (not recorded which). The J gene is TRBJ2-7, the V gene TRBV12-3 or TRBV12-4, with 8 bases fitting TRBD1. The CDR3, as DNA: TGTGCCAGCGGCGACAGGGGACGGAACGAGCAGTACTTC. This encodes CASGDRGRNEQYF.